What follows are 23 T cell receptor beta chains derived from one specimen sequenced in a study of graft-versus-host responses after intestinal transplantation. Their antigens are not known. This table comes from immunoSEQ multiplex PCR, and its TCRdb copy is limited to in-frame clones, with some not included. The table has about 70,000 clones, 90% seen once. Sequencing was performed on unstimulated CD8+ T cells sorted from spleen or lymph node cells, taken before transplant. These receptors were taken from a human donor who was the organ donor for an intestinal transplant.

The V and J genes are TRBV11-2 and TRBJ1-1; the D gene is possibly TRBD1 (5 bases). The CDR3 runs 13 residues. V lost 6 bases, J lost 5 bases, and 13 bases lay in between. The germline CDR1 and CDR2 sequences are SGHAT and FQNNGV. CDR3 in amino acids: CASSGRVRTEAFF. The CDR3 region has the DNA TGTGCCAGCAGTGGCAGGGTAAGGACTGAAGCTTTCTTT.

The V gene is TRBV21-1, the J gene TRBJ2-5; TRBD2 is the table's D call, not checked against the DNA. TRBV21-1 is reported as a pseudogene. CDR3 size: 17 residues. The CDR3 coding sequence is TGTGCCAGCAGCAAAGTATCCAGCGGGGGCTTCCAAGAGACCCAGTACTTC. Translated: CASSKVSSGGFQETQYF.

The rearrangement joins TRBV27 to TRBJ2-7; D perhaps matches TRBD2 (6 bases). Trimming stripped 0 bases from V and 4 bases from J, with 10 bases between. This CDR3 is built from 14 residues. Germline CDR1 reads MNHEY; CDR2 reads SMNVEV (reference sequence). As DNA, the CDR3 is TGTGCCAGCAGTTTATCAGGGAGGAATTACGAGCAGTACGTC. Protein: CASSLSGRNYEQYV.

V gene TRBV9 combines with J gene TRBJ2-5; 8 bases fit TRBD2. CDR3 size: 15 residues. J was trimmed by 4 bases and V by 3 bases; bases with no gene match: 8. Germline-derived CDR1 and CDR2 are SGDLS and YYNGEE. The CDR3 region has the DNA TGTGCCAGCAGCGAAGGCGGGGGGTTGAGAGAGACCCAGTACTTC. Its translation is CASSEGGGLRETQYF. The full variable domain, with the rest looked up from reference TRBV9 and TRBJ2-5, is DSGVTQTPKHLITATGQRVTLRCSPRSGDLSVYWYQQSLDQGLQFLIQYYNGEERAKGNILERFSAQQFPDLHSELNLSSLELGDSALYFCASSEGGGLRETQYFGPGTRLLVL.

The chain links TRBV14 to TRBJ1-2; D is unresolved. Germline V gene data show CDR1 as SGHDN and CDR2 as FVKESK. This CDR3 comprises 14 residues. Trimming shortened V by 0 bases and J by 4 bases, and 9 bases separated the two germline ends. Here the CDR3 reads CASSQDPVPYGYTF. The DNA of the CDR3 is TGTGCCAGCAGCCAAGATCCAGTCCCCTATGGCTACACCTTC.

The chain uses TRBV28 and TRBJ2-2; TRBD1 might be the D (6 bases). Germline assignment: CDR1 MDHEN and CDR2 SYDVKM. Between the trimmed V and J ends, which lost 2 bases and 4 bases, there was a span of 23 bases. The CDR3 runs 19 residues. This chain's CDR3 is CASSLHHTTTGWSTGELFF. In DNA form, the CDR3 reads TGTGCCAGCAGTTTACATCACACGACCACAGGGTGGAGCACCGGGGAGCTGTTTTTT.

The chain has TRBV9 and TRBJ1-3; D is uncertain. V lost 8 bases to trimming and J lost 8 bases, with 14 bases between them. There are 12 residues in the CDR3. Germline CDR1 is SGDLS and CDR2 is YYNGEE. The CDR3 reads CARKGSGDTIYF. The CDR3 nucleotides are TGTGCCAGGAAAGGGAGCGGAGACACCATATATTTT.

V is TRBV6-5 and J is TRBJ1-5; 7 bases map to TRBD1. V was clipped by 6 bases and J by 4 bases; unmatched bases: 9. There are 15 residues in the CDR3. Looked up from germline, CDR1 is MNHEY and CDR2 is SVGAGI. As DNA, the CDR3 is TGTGCCAGCAGCCCCGGGACAGAACTTAATCAGCCCCAGCATTTT. Protein: CASSPGTELNQPQHF.

This clone showed up just once. The chain uses TRBV27 and TRBJ1-6; 8 bases line up with TRBD1. The V gene end was trimmed by 4 bases and the J gene end by 14 bases; junction bases not matched to a gene: 10. CDR3 size: 14 residues. The germline CDR1 and CDR2 sequences are MNHEY and SMNVEV (reference sequence). CDR3 protein: CASSSWTGPFTLHF. The DNA for the CDR3 is TGTGCCAGCAGTTCGTGGACAGGGCCATTCACCCTCCACTTT.

The chain is built from TRBV6-1 and TRBJ2-1, with 10 bases that match TRBD2. The CDR3 covers 15 residues. The germline CDR1 and CDR2 sequences are MNHNS and SASEGT. The V and J ends lost 4 bases and 8 bases, in that order; junction bases with no gene match: 8. The CDR3 protein is CASSGRLAGGDEQFF. The DNA for the CDR3 is TGTGCCAGCAGTGGTCGACTAGCGGGTGGGGATGAGCAGTTCTTC.

The genes are TRBV6-5 and TRBJ1-5; 8 bases agree with TRBD1. The germline V gene encodes CDR1 MNHEY and CDR2 SVGAGI. J lost 6 bases, V lost 6 bases, and 7 bases had no gene match. The CDR3 spans 14 residues. CDR3 bases: TGTGCCAGCAGCGCGGGACAGGCTGGTCAGCCCCAGCATTTT. Protein sequence: CASSAGQAGQPQHF.

The rearrangement joins TRBV6-1 to TRBJ1-5; D not certain. There are 12 residues in the CDR3. V lost 2 bases and J lost 6, with 5 bases in between. Looked up from germline, CDR1 is MNHNS and CDR2 is SASEGT. CDR3 DNA: TGTGCCAGCAGTGAATACAGTCAGCCCCAGCATTTT. Translated: CASSEYSQPQHF.

V and J are TRBV15 and TRBJ1-2, with D perhaps matching TRBD1 (6 bases). Trimming left V 5 bases short and J 6 bases short, with 22 bases between. The CDR3 has 16 residues. Germline V gene sequence: CDR1 LNHNV, CDR2 YYDKDF (reference sequence). CDR3 residues: CATSGNFWSGDDGYTF. The DNA for the CDR3 is TGTGCCACCAGCGGGAACTTCTGGTCAGGGGATGATGGCTACACCTTC.

This chain joins TRBV2 and TRBJ1-2; 9 bases align to TRBD1. The germline V gene has CDR1 SNHLY and CDR2 FYNNEI. V was clipped by 2 bases and J by 7 bases; unmatched bases: 11. The CDR3 covers 16 residues. The DNA of the CDR3 is TGTGCCAGCAGTGAAATAACACAGGGGGCCACGGTTGGCTACACCTTC. Translation gives CASSEITQGATVGYTF.

This clone was observed a handful of times. This chain connects TRBV19 to TRBJ2-1; TRBD2 agrees at 10 bases. CDR3 length: 16 amino acids. Trimming at V came to 3 bases and at J to 2 bases, leaving 4 bases not matched to a gene. The V gene's germline CDR1 is LNHDA and CDR2 SQIVND (reference sequence). Here the CDR3 reads CASSIIGLAAYNEQFF. DNA of the CDR3: TGTGCCAGTAGTATCATTGGACTAGCGGCCTACAATGAGCAGTTCTTC.

V and J are TRBV2 and TRBJ1-2; D is possibly TRBD1 (6 bases). V lost 1 base to trimming and J lost 3 bases, with 15 bases between them. CDR1 and CDR2 (germline): SNHLY, FYNNEI. The CDR3 extends over 16 amino acids. The CDR3 sequence is CASSEGTGGAHYGYTF. For the CDR3, the DNA is TGTGCCAGCAGTGAAGGAACGGGGGGCGCGCACTATGGCTACACCTTC.

As for this clone: The junction and the germline gene differ at one end; a read error may be behind it. The chain is built from TRBV6-6 and TRBJ1-2, with D tentatively TRBD1 (5 bases). This CDR3 region has 16 residues. Germline V gene data show CDR1 as MNHNY and CDR2 as SVGAGI (reference sequence). The CDR3 protein is CGSSYSNLRELNGYTF. DNA of the CDR3: TGTGGCAGCAGTTATTCGAACCTCAGGGAACTCAATGGCTACACCTTC.

The chain combines TRBV14 with TRBJ1-1; D is ambiguous. From germline, CDR1 is SGHDN and CDR2 FVKESK. V lost 0 bases and J 4 bases, leaving 6 bases between the germline ends. The CDR3 spans 13 residues. The CDR3 protein is CASSQEGGTEAFF. In nucleotides, the CDR3 is TGTGCCAGCAGCCAAGAGGGAGGCACTGAAGCTTTCTTT.

V usage is TRBV28 and J usage is TRBJ2-1, with TRBD2 identical over 12 bases. V dropped 3 bases and J dropped 8; count of bases not matched to a gene: 8. The length of the CDR3 is 16 residues. Germline V gene data show CDR1 as MDHEN and CDR2 as SYDVKM. The CDR3 nucleotides are TGTGCCAGCAGTTTGGGCCTAGCGGGGGGGCGGGATGAGCAGTTCTTC. It translates to CASSLGLAGGRDEQFF.

The chain has TRBV6-4 and TRBJ2-1, with TRBD1 matching over 8 bases. The CDR3 spans 15 residues. Germline CDR1 reads MRHNA; CDR2 reads SNTAGT. The junction had 11 bases not matched to a gene; V was cut back by 5 bases and J by 8 bases. CDR3: CASSKSLTGVDEQFF. The CDR3 nucleotides read TGTGCCAGCAGTAAGAGCCTGACAGGGGTCGATGAGCAGTTCTTC.

This chain joins TRBV27 and TRBJ1-1, with D perhaps TRBD1 (5 bases). The V end lost 0 bases, the J end lost 3 bases, and 8 bases lay between the germline ends. The germline V gene has CDR1 MNHEY and CDR2 SMNVEV (reference sequence). CDR3 length: 14 residues. CDR3 region: CASSLSDTYTEAFF. CDR3 DNA sequence: TGTGCCAGCAGTTTATCGGACACCTACACTGAAGCTTTCTTT.

This sequence joins TRBV28 and TRBJ1-2, with 9 bases matching TRBD1. The CDR3 has 14 amino acids. V was clipped by 11 bases and J by 8 bases; unmatched bases: 15. Germline lookup yields CDR1 MDHEN and CDR2 SYDVKM. The CDR3 loop reads CASGHAQGAAGYTF. The CDR3 DNA follows: TGTGCCTCGGGACATGCACAGGGGGCGGCCGGCTACACCTTC.

The rearrangement joins TRBV25-1 to TRBJ1-1; D call uncertain. V dropped 9 bases and J dropped 1 base, with 21 bases sitting between them. CDR3 length: 16 amino acids. The germline CDR1 and CDR2 sequences are MGHDK and SYGVNS. The CDR3 DNA follows: TGTGCCAGTAACGGTTGGACGGACTGGGGGAACACTGAAGCTTTCTTT. It codes for CASNGWTDWGNTEAFF.